This T cell receptor (beta chain) was retrieved from a study of vaccination effects on CD4 cells after COVID-19. Only in-frame clones appear in the TCRdb table, and some are missing; sequencing was by immunoSEQ multiplex PCR. Seen here are around 63,000 clones, about 79% observed once, and the top ten hold about 4%. In the case of this clone: Antigen unknown.

Antigen-specific CD4+ T cells were expanded (with viral peptide pools) by the ViraFEST assay ahead of sequencing. Cells that had been cultured for 10 days were the source of isolated CD4+ T cells. No vaccinee had earlier SARS-CoV-2 infection, and nucleocapsid antibodies were negative. The CDR3 consists of 17 residues. V lost 0 bases and J lost 4, with 14 bases in between. CDR1 is SGHRS, CDR2 YFSETQ, per germline. The sequence was collected from a human donor who received a COVID-19 vaccine. The source was CD4+ T cells from PBMCs cultured with HCoV-OC43 spike peptides, collected before COVID-19 vaccination. Regarding subset: HCoV-OC43 spike overlapping peptide pool stimulation. This chain connects TRBV5-1 to TRBJ2-6; D is ambiguous. The CDR3 spells CASSLGPIGSGANVLTF. The CDR3 DNA follows: TGCGCCAGCAGCTTGGGTCCCATAGGGTCCGGGGCCAACGTCCTGACTTTC.